This T cell receptor (beta chain) was recorded in a study of blood T cell repertoires in COVID-19. Profiled with immunoSEQ multiplex PCR; TCRdb holds only in-frame clones, not every one. The profile shows under 150,000 clones, about 83% of them singletons. Each exposed participant met a COVID-19 case in the 2 weeks preceding study entry. Germline lookup yields CDR1 SGDLS and CDR2 YYNGEE. CDR3 size: 15 residues. V trimming: 2 bases; J trimming: 2 bases; junction bases outside the gene matches: 6. Sequencing was carried out using PBMCs or T cells enriched from blood (not recorded which). This TCR derives from a woman between 45 and 60 years old who had been exposed to COVID-19. This chain links TRBV9 with TRBJ2-5; 7 bases match TRBD2. The CDR3 protein is CASSVGPGGQETQYF. The CDR3 DNA reads as TGTGCCAGCAGCGTTGGCCCGGGGGGACAAGAGACCCAGTACTTC.